A single sample is the source of the 24 T cell receptor beta chains below, sequenced in a study of T-cell reconstitution after alpha-beta-depleted transplantation in children. Points from the study as a whole: The main origin of T-cell counts and diversity one year after transplant was newly produced T cells.

Unique molecular identifiers were incorporated during preparation of the TCRbeta library. TCRdb processed the PCR reads anew with MiXCR; each CDR3 protein has one entry. The profile shows about 300,000 distinct CDR3 sequences, almost 8% of them singletons. For these receptors, no antigen is known. The specimen comprised peripheral blood, sampled 360 days after TCRalphabeta/CD19-depleted stem cell transplant. The origin of the receptors is a female patient aged 2-9 years who had a stem cell transplant for Fanconi anemia, so the T cells may come from the graft donor.

The sample holds many counts of this clonotype. V and J are TRBV5-1 and TRBJ2-3; 7 bases match TRBD2. Germline CDR1 and CDR2: SGHRS and YFSETQ. This CDR3 contains 18 residues. The V and J ends lost 0 bases and 5 bases, in that order; junction bases with no gene match: 15. In nucleotides, the CDR3 is TGCGCCAGCAGCTTGGCCAAGCGGGGCTACCCCGGGGGAGATACGCAGTATTTT. This encodes CASSLAKRGYPGGDTQYF.

The sample holds many counts of this clonotype. This chain joins TRBV2 and TRBJ1-5; TRBD1 might be the D (6 bases). Germline CDR1 SNHLY, CDR2 FYNNEI. The germline V and J ends were trimmed by 3 bases and 7 bases, with 10 bases remaining between them. CDR3 size: 13 residues. In DNA, the CDR3 is TGTGCCAGCAGTGATAGGGGGGGGCAGCCCCAGCATTTT. Protein: CASSDRGGQPQHF.

This clonotype was seen more than once but under ten times. This CDR3 is CASSQDWGGTEAFF. CDR3 DNA: TGTGCCAGCAGCCAAGATTGGGGGGGCACTGAAGCTTTCTTT. V gene TRBV14 combines with J gene TRBJ1-1; D is perhaps TRBD1 (5 bases). V was pared by 0 bases and J by 4 bases, with 9 bases between. CDR3 size: 14 residues. The germline gives CDR1 SGHDN, CDR2 FVKESK.

In this sample, this clonotype turned up a few times. This rearrangement joins TRBV5-6 to TRBJ1-1; no firm D call. The CDR3 consists of 15 residues. The germline V and J ends were trimmed by 1 base and 3 bases, with 13 bases remaining between them. Germline CDR1 and CDR2: SGHDT and YYEEEE. In DNA, the CDR3 is TGTGCCAGCAGCTTGAGGCCAGTGAGAGACACTGAAGCTTTCTTT. Its translation is CASSLRPVRDTEAFF.

There are many counts of this clonotype. Here the CDR3 DNA reads TGTGCCAGCAGTTTCGTGGGGGCGGGTGAAAAACTGTTTTTT. Protein: CASSFVGAGEKLFF. The V call is TRBV27, the J call TRBJ1-4, with TRBD1 as a possible D gene (6 bases). Germline CDR1 and CDR2: MNHEY and SMNVEV (reference sequence). This CDR3 region has 14 residues. The V gene lost 3 bases and the J gene lost 7 bases, with 12 bases spanning the gap.

This chain joins TRBV11-2 and TRBJ2-1, with 8 bases lining up with TRBD2. Germline lookup yields CDR1 SGHAT and CDR2 FQNNGV. V dropped 4 bases and J dropped 3; count of bases not matched to a gene: 14. The CDR3 length is 18 residues. CDR3 sequence reads: CASSSRGLGGRFYNEQFF. CDR3 nucleotide sequence: TGTGCCAGCAGCTCAAGGGGGTTGGGCGGGAGGTTCTACAATGAGCAGTTCTTC.

This clonotype was detected only once. V gene TRBV18 combines with J gene TRBJ2-3; 9 bases are shared with TRBD2. V gave up 5 bases and J gave up 0 bases; unmatched junction bases: 3. In germline, CDR1 is KGHSH, CDR2 LQKENI. The CDR3 covers 15 residues. CDR3 DNA sequence: TGTGCCAGCTCAGCAGGGACTAGCAGCACAGATACGCAGTATTTT. Protein: CASSAGTSSTDTQYF.

This clonotype was found a few times. The chain has TRBV18 and TRBJ1-2, with 7 bases lining up with TRBD1. With 0 bases clipped from V and 4 bases from J, the junction kept 5 bases outside the gene matches. This CDR3 is 15 amino acids long. From germline, CDR1 is KGHSH and CDR2 LQKENI. DNA for the CDR3: TGTGCCAGCTCACCACCCGGGACAGCGAGCTATGGCTACACCTTC. Translation gives CASSPPGTASYGYTF.

In its sample, this clonotype was seen many times. The V gene is TRBV7-3, the J gene TRBJ2-1; 14 positions agree with TRBD2. The CDR3 totals 15 residues. Germline trimming cut 4 bases from V and 4 bases from J; bases unmatched to any gene: 0. The V gene's germline CDR1 is SGHTA and CDR2 FQGTGA. CDR3 sequence: CASSWTSGRYNEQFF. The CDR3 nucleotides are TGTGCCAGCAGCTGGACTAGCGGGAGGTACAATGAGCAGTTCTTC.

The sample holds many counts of this clonotype. The V gene is TRBV2, the J gene TRBJ2-3; D is uncertain. The CDR3 is 15 residues long. Germline CDR1 is SNHLY and CDR2 is FYNNEI. V lost 2 bases and J 2 bases, leaving 11 bases between the germline ends. As DNA, the CDR3 is TGTGCCAGCAGTGAAACTACGCAGCTCACAGATACGCAGTATTTT. As protein: CASSETTQLTDTQYF.

This clonotype came up many times. In nucleotides, the CDR3 is TGCGCCAGCAGCTTGGGAGGGGAAAATGGCAATCAGCCCCAGCATTTT. Its protein is CASSLGGENGNQPQHF. V and J are TRBV5-1 and TRBJ1-5; D might be TRBD1 (5 bases). The V and J ends lost 0 bases and 2 bases respectively, with 12 bases between them. Per germline, CDR1 SGHRS and CDR2 YFSETQ. CDR3 size: 16 residues.

This clonotype occurred many times. This chain connects TRBV20-1 to TRBJ2-6; 9 bases line up with TRBD1. Per the germline V gene, CDR1 is DFQATT and CDR2 is SNEGSKA (reference sequence). The CDR3 runs to 16 residues. V was pared by 4 bases and J by 0 bases, with 4 bases of the junction left unmatched. The CDR3 DNA sequence: TGCAGTGCTATGGGGACAGGGTTCTCTGGGGCCAACGTCCTGACTTTC. Amino acids: CSAMGTGFSGANVLTF.

This clonotype has ten or more counts. V gene TRBV20-1 combines with J gene TRBJ2-3, with 7 bases identical to TRBD1. There are 13 residues in the CDR3. Germline CDR1 and CDR2: DFQATT and SNEGSKA (reference sequence). V lost 7 bases to trimming and J lost 4 bases; unmatched junction nucleotides: 8. CDR3 nucleotide sequence: TGCAGTGACCGACAGGGTGGCCCAGATACGCAGTATTTT. Translating gives CSDRQGGPDTQYF.

This clonotype was seen a few times. This chain links TRBV12-3 or TRBV12-4 with TRBJ2-7; TRBD1 agrees at 10 bases. CDR3 length equals 14 residues. Germline trimming cut 5 bases from V and 5 bases from J; bases unmatched to any gene: 6. The CDR3 DNA follows: TGTGCCAGCAGTCCGGGACAGGGGCCCCACGAGCAGTACGTC. It is translated as CASSPGQGPHEQYV.

There are many counts of this clonotype. J is TRBJ2-2 and V is TRBV12-3 or TRBV12-4; 7 nucleotides align to TRBD1. The junction had 7 bases not matched to a gene; V was cut back by 8 bases and J by 4 bases. The CDR3 extends over 14 amino acids. CDR3 amino acids: CASAPGDSTGELFF. In DNA, the CDR3 is TGTGCCAGCGCTCCCGGGGACAGCACCGGGGAGCTGTTTTTT.

There are many counts of this clonotype. The CDR3 region has the DNA TGTGCCAGCAGCTTGAAGGGACAGAACTATGGCTACACCTTC. This codes for CASSLKGQNYGYTF. The J gene is TRBJ1-2, the V gene TRBV7-9; 7 nucleotides agree with TRBD1. CDR3 length: 14 amino acids. Trimming cost V 3 bases and J 2 bases; bases outside gene matches: 3. Germline V gene sequence: CDR1 SEHNR, CDR2 FQNEAQ (reference sequence).

In this sample, this clonotype turned up many times. This sequence joins TRBV12-3 or TRBV12-4 and TRBJ1-3, with D perhaps matching TRBD1 (6 bases). The length of the CDR3 is 15 residues. V was trimmed by 7 bases and J by 4 bases, leaving 17 bases between them. CDR3 amino acids: CASNVDRLWGNTIYF. The CDR3 DNA reads TGTGCCAGCAACGTAGACAGGCTATGGGGAAACACCATATATTTT.

Only a few counts were recorded for this clonotype. The rearrangement uses TRBV6-5 and TRBJ1-2; D is perhaps TRBD1 (5 bases). Germline V gene lookup returns CDR1 MNHEY and CDR2 SVGAGI. The germline V and J ends were trimmed by 0 bases and 5 bases, with 13 bases remaining between them. This CDR3 contains 15 residues. CDR3 loop: CASSYSLRQGYGYTF. As DNA, the CDR3 is TGTGCCAGCAGTTACTCGCTAAGGCAGGGATATGGCTACACCTTC.

The sample holds many counts of this clonotype. This chain connects TRBV4-3 to TRBJ1-2; unclear D gene. The CDR3 extends over 14 amino acids. Trimming cost V 3 bases and J 5 bases, with 13 bases left between them. Germline-derived CDR1 and CDR2 are LGHNA and YSLEER. The CDR3 DNA follows: TGCGCCAGCAGCCACGGGTTAGGGTCTTATGGCTACACCTTC. This codes for CASSHGLGSYGYTF.

The sample holds many counts of this clonotype. CDR3 nucleotide sequence: TGCAGCACTCAGGGGCTAGCCAAAAACATTCAGTACTTC. It encodes CSTQGLAKNIQYF. The chain employs TRBV20-1 and TRBJ2-4, with D perhaps TRBD1 (6 bases). The CDR3 extends over 13 amino acids. CDR1 is DFQATT and CDR2 is SNEGSKA in the germline V gene (reference sequence).

This clonotype has just a few counts. The rearrangement links TRBV7-9 to TRBJ1-4, with D perhaps TRBD1 (5 bases). The CDR3 sequence is 15 residues long. V lost 6 bases to trimming and J lost 8 bases, with 19 bases between them. Germline V gives CDR1 SEHNR, CDR2 FQNEAQ (reference sequence). DNA of the CDR3: TGTGCCAGCAGAATTACCGGGACCCGAGGGGAAAAACTGTTTTTT. This gives the protein CASRITGTRGEKLFF.

CDR3 coding DNA: TGTGCCAGCAGCTCGGGACAGTTTAATTCACCCCTCCACTTT. Translating it yields CASSSGQFNSPLHF. V is TRBV7-9 and J is TRBJ1-6; 7 bases line up with TRBD1. The CDR3 spans 14 residues. Germline CDR1 and CDR2: SEHNR and FQNEAQ (reference sequence). Germline trimming cut 4 bases from V and 6 bases from J; bases unmatched to any gene: 3. Looking up the rest from reference TRBV7-9 and TRBJ1-6 gives the full variable domain: DTGVSQNPRHKITKRGQNVTFRCDPISEHNRLYWYRQTLGQGPEFLTYFQNEAQLEKSRLLSDRFSAERPKGSFSTLEIQRTEQGDSAMYLCASSSGQFNSPLHFGNGTRLTVT.

This clonotype was detected many times. The gene calls are TRBV6-5 and TRBJ1-1; 9 bases agree with TRBD1. Per the germline V gene, CDR1 is MNHEY and CDR2 is SVGAGI. Unmatched junction bases numbered 8, after V lost 5 bases and J lost 4 bases. The CDR3 runs to 15 residues. The CDR3, as DNA: TGTGCCAGCAGTCCTTGGACAGGGGTGGCCACTGAAGCTTTCTTT. It specifies CASSPWTGVATEAFF.

The table lists this clonotype with many counts. The chain couples TRBV6-2 or TRBV6-3 to TRBJ2-2; a weak D match, TRBD2 (5 bases). The CDR3 runs 13 residues. Trimming left V 6 bases short and J 4 bases short, with 9 bases between. Germline lookup yields CDR1 MNHEY and CDR2 SVGEGT. The CDR3 bases are TGTGCCAGCAGGCGAGGGAGCACCGGGGAGCTGTTTTTT. Residues: CASRRGSTGELFF.